This T cell receptor (beta chain) was identified in a study of T cell responses to AZD1222 COVID-19 vaccine. In the study overall: Second-dose intervals of approximately 4 or approximately 12 weeks were pooled.

Libraries were prepared by immunoSEQ multiplex PCR; TCRdb keeps only in-frame clonotypes and omits some of them. The sample carries 150,000 to 200,000 clones, 80% to 95% recorded once. Worth noting for this clone: Other nucleotide sequences in the sample specify the same CDR3.

Germline trimming cut 1 base from V and 6 bases from J; bases unmatched to any gene: 4. CDR1 MGHRA and CDR2 YSYEKL come from the germline V gene. The CDR3 totals 16 residues. The source material was peripheral blood, sampled on day 0 of AZD1222 vaccination. This clonotype was sampled from an adult in good health. J is TRBJ1-6 and V is TRBV4-1, with 9 positions matching TRBD1. Here the CDR3 DNA reads TGCGCCAGCAGCCAAGTCCCGGGACAGGGTAATTCACCCCTCCACTTT. Translation: CASSQVPGQGNSPLHF.